Here is one T cell receptor beta chain with its context. This specimen comes from a study of blood T cell repertoires in COVID-19. This CDR3 spans 15 amino acids. With V trimmed by 5 bases and J by 1 base, 5 bases remained unmatched. Per the germline V gene, CDR1 is MNHEY and CDR2 is SMNVEV (reference sequence). Sequencing used immunoSEQ multiplex PCR; TCRdb keeps in-frame clones, though not all of them. The table has about 45,000 clones, roughly 90% seen once. This chain joins TRBV27 and TRBJ1-5; the match to TRBD1 covers 7 bases. The origin of this receptor is a human donor in a cohort sampled during active COVID-19. The sample comprised peripheral blood. This chain's CDR3 is CASSPSGGSNQPQHF. CDR3 nucleotides: TGTGCCAGCAGTCCCTCAGGGGGAAGCAATCAGCCCCAGCATTTT.